The rows below give T cell receptor beta chains drawn from one sample of a study of blood T cell repertoires in COVID-19. Profiling relied on immunoSEQ multiplex PCR, and the TCRdb table lists in-frame clones only, not all of them. The table includes 75,000 to 85,000 clones, around 90% detected once. Source material: peripheral blood. The receptors were gathered from a man in his forties or fifties with active COVID-19. CDR3s include the opening cysteine and the closing phenylalanine or tryptophan. D genes are given only for firm matches. Size is omitted from some rows. Given values are once, few, many or a class for expanded clones.

j_gene	v_gene	abundance	d_gene	CDR3aa	CDR3nt
TRBJ2-7	TRBV7-8	.	TRBD1	CASSLIGTGGYEQYF	TGTGCCAGCAGCTTAATCGGGACAGGGGGCTACGAGCAGTACTTC
TRBJ2-7	TRBV7-2	.	TRBD2	CASSGLAGVLHF	TGTGCCAGCAGCGGACTAGCGGGAGTTCTGCACTTC
TRBJ2-7	TRBV5-5	once	TRBD1	CASRTQGALGEQYF	TGTGCCAGCAGAACTCAGGGGGCCTTGGGCGAGCAGTACTTC
TRBJ2-7	TRBV3-1/TRBV3-2	.	TRBD2	CASSQAAGKSYEQYF	TGTGCCAGCAGCCAAGCAGCGGGGAAGAGCTACGAGCAGTACTTC
TRBJ2-7	TRBV5-4	once	.	CASSLGLAPNEQYF	TGTGCCAGCAGCTTGGGGCTAGCTCCGAACGAGCAGTACTTC
TRBJ2-7	TRBV6-5	many	TRBD2	CASSYTGGSSYEQYF	TGTGCCAGCAGTTATACGGGGGGTAGCTCCTACGAGCAGTACTTC
TRBJ2-7	TRBV28	.	TRBD2	CASRPGLATYEQYF	TGTGCCAGCAGACCGGGACTAGCGACCTACGAGCAGTACTTC
TRBJ2-1	TRBV11-2	.	TRBD2	CASSSGVAGLAGGLRKFF	TGTGCCAGCAGCTCAGGGGTAGCCGGACTAGCGGGTGGACTGAGGAAGTTCTTC
TRBJ1-2	TRBV27	.	.	CASSDRNRGYTF	TGTGCCAGCAGCGACAGGAACCGGGGCTACACCTTC
TRBJ2-1	TRBV29-1	.	TRBD1	CSVAGGAYNEQFF	TGCAGCGTTGCAGGGGGTGCATACAATGAGCAGTTCTTC
TRBJ2-2	TRBV5-1	.	TRBD2	CASSLWTSGGGELFF	TGCGCCAGCAGCTTGTGGACTAGCGGGGGCGGGGAGCTGTTTTTT
TRBJ2-2	TRBV21-1	.	.	CASSKEEGLAGRTGELFF	TGTGCCAGCAGCAAAGAAGAGGGGCTAGCGGGGCGCACCGGGGAGCTGTTTTTT
TRBJ2-1	TRBV5-4	.	TRBD2	CASASGGVYYNEQFF	TGTGCCAGCGCTAGCGGGGGTGTATACTACAATGAGCAGTTCTTC
TRBJ2-7	TRBV5-1	.	.	CASSLTSSYEQYF	TGCGCCAGCAGCTTGACTAGCTCTTACGAGCAGTACTTC
TRBJ1-1	TRBV4-3	.	.	CATTDTLNTEAFF	TGCGCCACCACGGACACCTTAAACACTGAAGCTTTCTTT
TRBJ1-2	TRBV28	.	TRBD1	CASSLQGVNYGYTF	TGTGCCAGCAGTTTACAGGGGGTAAACTATGGCTACACCTTC
TRBJ2-3	TRBV7-6	once	TRBD2	CASSRDIYGGGDTQYF	TGTGCCAGCAGCCGCGACATTTATGGGGGGGGAGATACGCAGTATTTT
TRBJ2-1	TRBV11-3	.	.	CASSLEPLGAGENEQFF	TGTGCCAGCAGCTTAGAGCCTTTGGGGGCCGGGGAAAATGAGCAGTTCTTC
TRBJ2-3	TRBV5-1	.	TRBD2	CASSLPSGGGLRDTQYF	TGCGCCAGCAGCTTGCCCTCTGGCGGGGGGTTAAGAGATACGCAGTATTTT
TRBJ1-1	TRBV6-2/TRBV6-3	.	TRBD1	CASSLDRGWGTEAFF	TGTGCCAGCAGTCTAGACAGGGGATGGGGCACTGAAGCTTTCTTT
TRBJ1-1	TRBV5-1	.	.	CASSLGAGNTEAFF	TGCGCCAGCAGCTTGGGGGCGGGGAACACTGAAGCTTTCTTT
TRBJ1-1	TRBV14	.	.	CASSQGREAFF	TGTGCCAGCAGCCAAGGCAGGGAAGCTTTCTTT
TRBJ1-1	TRBV18	.	TRBD1	CASSPPGTGGPHTEAFF	TGTGCCAGCTCACCCCCCGGGACAGGGGGCCCCCACACTGAAGCTTTCTTT
TRBJ2-5	TRBV5-1	.	.	CASSGSETQYF	TGCGCCAGCAGCGGTAGTGAGACCCAGTACTTC
TRBJ2-7	TRBV14	.	TRBD2	CASSSKREPSYEQYF	TGTGCCAGCAGCTCAAAGCGGGAACCTTCCTACGAGCAGTACTTC
TRBJ1-2	TRBV28	few	.	CASSLPGGYEGYTF	TGTGCCAGCAGTTTACCGGGAGGGTACGAGGGCTACACCTTC
TRBJ2-6	TRBV24-1	.	.	CATSDYGSGANVLTF	TGTGCCACCAGTGATTACGGCTCTGGGGCCAACGTCCTGACTTTC
TRBJ2-5	TRBV7-6	once	TRBD2	CASSLNSGGNQYQETQYF	TGTGCCAGCAGCTTAAATAGCGGGGGGAATCAGTACCAAGAGACCCAGTACTTC
TRBJ2-1	TRBV5-4	.	TRBD2	CASSLLAGGDNEQFF	TGTGCCAGCAGCCTATTAGCGGGGGGGGACAATGAGCAGTTCTTC
TRBJ2-7	TRBV28	.	TRBD1	CASSSRDRGYEQYF	TGTGCCAGCAGTTCCCGGGACAGGGGCTACGAGCAGTACTTC
TRBJ1-1	TRBV6-5	.	TRBD1	CASSPTGGGNTEAFF	TGTGCCAGCAGTCCGACAGGGGGAGGCAACACTGAAGCTTTCTTT
TRBJ2-7	TRBV9	.	TRBD1	CASSGPAGGSYEQYF	TGTGCCAGCAGCGGCCCGGCAGGGGGTTCCTACGAGCAGTACTTC
TRBJ1-2	TRBV12-3/TRBV12-4	.	TRBD1	CASSWDRGYGYTF	TGTGCCAGCAGTTGGGACAGAGGCTATGGCTACACCTTC
TRBJ2-6	TRBV4-3	.	.	CASSQDMLKGAGGGSGANVLTF	TGCGCCAGCAGCCAAGATATGCTAAAGGGCGCGGGCGGTGGCTCTGGGGCCAACGTCCTGACTTTC
TRBJ2-7	TRBV18	.	TRBD2	CASSPDAGGNEQYF	TGTGCCAGCTCACCTGACGCGGGGGGTAACGAGCAGTACTTC
TRBJ1-5	TRBV7-2	few	.	CASSLVGAGSNQPQHF	TGTGCCAGCAGCTTAGTGGGGGCAGGCAGCAATCAGCCCCAGCATTTT
TRBJ2-2	TRBV10-2	.	TRBD2	CASSGTSGRAGTGELFF	TGCGCCAGCAGTGGGACTAGCGGGAGGGCCGGGACCGGGGAGCTGTTTTTT
TRBJ2-1	TRBV7-8	.	TRBD1	CASSLKGAIYNEQFF	TGTGCCAGCAGCTTAAAGGGGGCCATCTACAATGAGCAGTTCTTC
TRBJ2-7	TRBV3-1/TRBV3-2	.	.	CASSQAGAEQYF	TGTGCCAGCAGCCAAGCAGGGGCCGAGCAGTACTTC
TRBJ2-3	TRBV27	.	TRBD2	CASSLELAGDTQYF	TGTGCCAGCAGTTTAGAACTAGCGGGAGATACGCAGTATTTT